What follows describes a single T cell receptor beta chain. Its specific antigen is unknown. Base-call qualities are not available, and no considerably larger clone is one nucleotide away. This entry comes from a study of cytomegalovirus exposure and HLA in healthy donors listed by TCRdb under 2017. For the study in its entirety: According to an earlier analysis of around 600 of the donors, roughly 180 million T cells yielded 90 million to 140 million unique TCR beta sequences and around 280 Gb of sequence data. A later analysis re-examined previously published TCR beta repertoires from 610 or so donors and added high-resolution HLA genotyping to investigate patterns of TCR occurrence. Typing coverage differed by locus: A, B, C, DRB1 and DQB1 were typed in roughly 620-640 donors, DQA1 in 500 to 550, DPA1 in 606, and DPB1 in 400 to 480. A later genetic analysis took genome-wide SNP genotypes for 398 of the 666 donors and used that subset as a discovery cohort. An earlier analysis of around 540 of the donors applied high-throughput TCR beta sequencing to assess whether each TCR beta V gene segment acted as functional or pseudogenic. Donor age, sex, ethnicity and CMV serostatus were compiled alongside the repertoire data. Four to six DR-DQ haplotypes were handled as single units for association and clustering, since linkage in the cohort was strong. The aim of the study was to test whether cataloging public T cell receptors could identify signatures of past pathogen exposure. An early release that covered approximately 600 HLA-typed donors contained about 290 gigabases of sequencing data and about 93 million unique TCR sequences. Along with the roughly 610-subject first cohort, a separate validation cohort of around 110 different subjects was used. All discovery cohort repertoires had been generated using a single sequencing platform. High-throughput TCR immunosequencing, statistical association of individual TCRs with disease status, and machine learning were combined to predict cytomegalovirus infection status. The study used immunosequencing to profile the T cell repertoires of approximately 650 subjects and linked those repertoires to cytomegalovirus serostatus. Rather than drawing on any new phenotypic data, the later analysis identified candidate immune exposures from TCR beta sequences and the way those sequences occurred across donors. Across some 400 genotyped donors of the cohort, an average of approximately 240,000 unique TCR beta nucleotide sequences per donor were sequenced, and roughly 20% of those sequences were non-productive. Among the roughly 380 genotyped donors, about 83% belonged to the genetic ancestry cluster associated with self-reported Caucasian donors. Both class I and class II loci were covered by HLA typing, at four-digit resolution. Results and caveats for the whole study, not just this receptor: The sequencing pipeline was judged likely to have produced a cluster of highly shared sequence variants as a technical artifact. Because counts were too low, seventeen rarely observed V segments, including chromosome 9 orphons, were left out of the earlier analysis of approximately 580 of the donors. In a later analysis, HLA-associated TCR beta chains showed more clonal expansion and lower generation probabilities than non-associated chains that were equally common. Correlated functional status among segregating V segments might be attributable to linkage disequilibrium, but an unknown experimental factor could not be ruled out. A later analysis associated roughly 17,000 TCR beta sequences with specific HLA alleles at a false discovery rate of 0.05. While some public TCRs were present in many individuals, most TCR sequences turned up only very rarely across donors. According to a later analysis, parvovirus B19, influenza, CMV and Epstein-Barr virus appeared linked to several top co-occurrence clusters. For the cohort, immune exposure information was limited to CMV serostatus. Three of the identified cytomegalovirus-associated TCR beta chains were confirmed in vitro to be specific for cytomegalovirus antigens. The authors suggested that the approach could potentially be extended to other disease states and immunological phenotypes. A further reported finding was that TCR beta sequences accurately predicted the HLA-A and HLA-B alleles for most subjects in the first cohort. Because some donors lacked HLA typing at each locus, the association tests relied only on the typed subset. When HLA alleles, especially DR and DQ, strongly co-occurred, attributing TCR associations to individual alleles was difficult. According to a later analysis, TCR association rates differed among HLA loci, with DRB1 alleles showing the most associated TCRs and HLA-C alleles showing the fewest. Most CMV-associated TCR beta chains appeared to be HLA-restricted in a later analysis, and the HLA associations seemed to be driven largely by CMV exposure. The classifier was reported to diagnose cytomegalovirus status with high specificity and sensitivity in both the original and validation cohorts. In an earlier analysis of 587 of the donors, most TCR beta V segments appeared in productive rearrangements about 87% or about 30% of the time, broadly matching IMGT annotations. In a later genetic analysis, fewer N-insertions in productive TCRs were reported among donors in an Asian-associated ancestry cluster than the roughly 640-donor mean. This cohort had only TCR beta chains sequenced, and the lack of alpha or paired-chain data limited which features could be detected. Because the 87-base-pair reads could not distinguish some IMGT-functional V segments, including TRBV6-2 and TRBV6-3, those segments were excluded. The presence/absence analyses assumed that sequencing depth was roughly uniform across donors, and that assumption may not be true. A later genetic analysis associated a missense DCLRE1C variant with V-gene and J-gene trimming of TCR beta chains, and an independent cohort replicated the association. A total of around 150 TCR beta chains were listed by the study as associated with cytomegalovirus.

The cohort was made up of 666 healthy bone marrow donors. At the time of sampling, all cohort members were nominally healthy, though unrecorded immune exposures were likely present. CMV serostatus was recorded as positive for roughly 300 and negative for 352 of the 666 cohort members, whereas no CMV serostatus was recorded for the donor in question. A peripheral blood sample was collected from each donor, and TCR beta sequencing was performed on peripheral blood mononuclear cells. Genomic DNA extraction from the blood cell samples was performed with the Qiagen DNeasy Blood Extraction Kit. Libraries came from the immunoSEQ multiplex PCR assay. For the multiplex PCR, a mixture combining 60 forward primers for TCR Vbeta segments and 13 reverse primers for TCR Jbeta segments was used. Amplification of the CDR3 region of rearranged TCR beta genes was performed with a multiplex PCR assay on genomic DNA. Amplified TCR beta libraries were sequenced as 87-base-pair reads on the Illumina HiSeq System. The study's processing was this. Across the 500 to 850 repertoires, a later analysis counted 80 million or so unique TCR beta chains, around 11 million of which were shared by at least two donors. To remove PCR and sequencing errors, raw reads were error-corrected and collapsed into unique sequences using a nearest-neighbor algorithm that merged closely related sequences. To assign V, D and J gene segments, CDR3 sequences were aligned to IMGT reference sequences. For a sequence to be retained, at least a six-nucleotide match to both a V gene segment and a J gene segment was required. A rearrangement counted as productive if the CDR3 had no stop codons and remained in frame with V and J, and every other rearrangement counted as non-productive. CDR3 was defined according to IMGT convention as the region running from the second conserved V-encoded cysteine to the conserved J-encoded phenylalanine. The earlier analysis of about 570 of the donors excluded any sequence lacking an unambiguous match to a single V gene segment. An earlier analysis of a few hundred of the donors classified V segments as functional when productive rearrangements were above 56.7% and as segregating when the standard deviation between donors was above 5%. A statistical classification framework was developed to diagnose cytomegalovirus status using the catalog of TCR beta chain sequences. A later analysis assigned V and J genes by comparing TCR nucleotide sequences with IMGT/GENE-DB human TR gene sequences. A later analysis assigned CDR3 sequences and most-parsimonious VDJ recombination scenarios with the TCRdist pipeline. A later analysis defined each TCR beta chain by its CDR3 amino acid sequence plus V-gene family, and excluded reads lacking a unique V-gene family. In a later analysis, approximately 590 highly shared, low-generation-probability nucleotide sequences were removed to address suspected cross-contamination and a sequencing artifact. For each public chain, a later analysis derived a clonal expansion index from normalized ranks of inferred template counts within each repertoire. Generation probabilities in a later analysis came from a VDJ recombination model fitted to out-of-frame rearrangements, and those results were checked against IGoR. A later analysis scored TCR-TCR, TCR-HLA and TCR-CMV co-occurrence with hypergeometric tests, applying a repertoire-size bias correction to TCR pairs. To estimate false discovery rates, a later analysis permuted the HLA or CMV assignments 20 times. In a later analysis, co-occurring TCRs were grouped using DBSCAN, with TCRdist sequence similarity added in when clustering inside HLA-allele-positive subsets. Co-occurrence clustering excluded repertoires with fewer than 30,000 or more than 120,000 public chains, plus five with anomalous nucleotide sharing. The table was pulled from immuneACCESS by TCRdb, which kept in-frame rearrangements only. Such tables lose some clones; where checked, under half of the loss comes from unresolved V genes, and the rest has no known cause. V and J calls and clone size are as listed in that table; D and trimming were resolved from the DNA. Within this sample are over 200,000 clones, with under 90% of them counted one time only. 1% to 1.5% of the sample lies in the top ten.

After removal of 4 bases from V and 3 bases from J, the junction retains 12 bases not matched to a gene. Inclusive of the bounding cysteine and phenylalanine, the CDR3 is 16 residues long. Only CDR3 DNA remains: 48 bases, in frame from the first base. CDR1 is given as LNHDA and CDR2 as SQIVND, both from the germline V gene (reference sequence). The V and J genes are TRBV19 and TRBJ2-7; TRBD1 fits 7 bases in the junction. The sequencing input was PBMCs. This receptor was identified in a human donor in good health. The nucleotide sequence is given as TGTGCCAGTAGTACGCGAAACAGGGGAACCGGCTACGAGCAGTACTTC. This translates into CASSTRNRGTGYEQYF.